A single sample is the source of the 23 T cell receptor beta chains below, sequenced in a study of CD8 T cells in ankylosing spondylitis. Their antigen targets remain unknown. Study-wide points: Eight or nine highly homologous variants formed a TCR beta motif that appeared characteristic of ankylosing spondylitis blood.

Via MiXCR, TCRdb re-called the 5' RACE reads, giving one row per CDR3 protein. The sample includes some 840,000 distinct CDR3 sequences, about 10% seen only once; the top ten take 0.51%. The material sequenced was blood, either unsorted or a sorted T cell fraction (not recorded which). The receptors stem from a male donor with ankylosing spondylitis.

This clonotype has more than one count but fewer than ten. The genes are TRBV7-6 and TRBJ2-1; the D call may be TRBD1 or TRBD2 (5 bases each). The CDR3 length is 14 residues. Trimming took 5 bases from V and 2 from J, leaving 10 bases between them. The V gene's germline CDR1 is SGHVS and CDR2 FNYEAQ. CDR3 coding DNA: TGTGCCAGCAGCCGAGGGACGGCCTACAATGAGCAGTTCTTC. Translated: CASSRGTAYNEQFF. Full variable domain (rest looked up from reference TRBV7-6 and TRBJ2-1): GAGVSQSPRYKVTKRGQDVALRCDPISGHVSLYWYRQALGQGPEFLTYFNYEAQQDKSGLPNDRFSAERPEGSISTLTIQRTEQRDSAMYRCASSRGTAYNEQFFGPGTRLTVL.

This clonotype has ten or more counts. The V call is TRBV7-9, the J call TRBJ2-7; TRBD1 matches 9 bases. The J segment lost 1 base and the V segment lost 5 bases, leaving 6 bases of the junction unmatched. The germline V gene has CDR1 SEHNR and CDR2 FQNEAQ (reference sequence). The length of the CDR3 is 15 residues. CDR3 coding DNA: TGTGCCAGCAGCCTCGGGACAGGGAAATCCTACGAGCAGTACTTC. Translated, it gives CASSLGTGKSYEQYF.

Many counts were recorded for this clonotype. V usage is TRBV20-1 and J usage is TRBJ2-1, with 7 nucleotides matching TRBD2. This CDR3 spans 13 amino acids. Germline loops: CDR1 DFQATT, CDR2 SNEGSKA (reference sequence). V dropped 5 bases and J dropped 8; count of bases not matched to a gene: 9. CDR3 residues: CSAPTRLAYEQFF. In nucleotides, the CDR3 is TGCAGTGCTCCGACGCGACTAGCTTATGAGCAGTTCTTC.

This clonotype was observed a few times. The chain links TRBV7-9 to TRBJ1-1; 7 bases fit TRBD1. The CDR3 covers 16 residues. With V trimmed by 6 bases and J by 5 bases, 15 bases remained unmatched. Germline lookup yields CDR1 SEHNR and CDR2 FQNEAQ (reference sequence). The DNA of the CDR3 is TGTGCCAGCAGATCTCCGACAGGGTGGGCTTTTACTGAAGCTTTCTTT. It yields the protein CASRSPTGWAFTEAFF.

This clonotype was seen at least ten times. The V and J genes are TRBV29-1 and TRBJ2-3; D perhaps matches TRBD1 (5 bases). Trimming shortened V by 2 bases and J by 2 bases, and 11 bases separated the two germline ends. CDR1 and CDR2 (germline): SQVTM, ANQGSEA. CDR3 length equals 14 residues. CDR3 DNA: TGCAGCGTTGAAAAGCCAGGGCTCACAGATACGCAGTATTTT. Amino acids: CSVEKPGLTDTQYF.

This clonotype was seen repeatedly, ten times or more. The rearrangement joins TRBV4-3 to TRBJ2-4; D ambiguous. Germline V lookup: CDR1 LGHNA, CDR2 YSLEER. The V end was cut by 0 bases, the J end by 5 bases, with 14 bases between. This CDR3 is 16 amino acids long. The CDR3 nucleotides read TGCGCCAGCAGCCAAGATGGAGCAACAAAGGAAAACATTCAGTACTTC. Translation: CASSQDGATKENIQYF.

This sequence joins TRBV12-3 or TRBV12-4 and TRBJ2-3; 15 nucleotides align to TRBD2. Trimming cost V 6 bases and J 6 bases; bases outside gene matches: 4. There are 15 residues in the CDR3. The CDR3 region has the DNA TGTGCCAGCAGCCGAGGGACTAGCGGGAGGGATACGCAGTATTTT. Translating gives CASSRGTSGRDTQYF.

This clonotype was seen more than once but under ten times. V and J are TRBV5-1 and TRBJ2-1; 8 nucleotides match TRBD2. Trimming removed 4 bases from V and 5 bases from J; junction bases left unmatched: 5. CDR1 and CDR2 (germline): SGHRS, YFSETQ. The CDR3 is 14 residues long. The DNA of the CDR3 is TGCGCCAGCAGCATTAGCGGGACGAACAATGAGCAGTTCTTC. It yields the protein CASSISGTNNEQFF.

There are a few counts of this clonotype. J is TRBJ2-5 and V is TRBV11-2; 7 bases are a match to TRBD2. This CDR3 comprises 12 residues. The junction had 2 bases not matched to a gene; V was cut back by 6 bases and J by 4 bases. Germline lookup yields CDR1 SGHAT and CDR2 FQNNGV. Written as DNA, the CDR3 is TGTGCCAGCAGGACTAGCCTAGAGACCCAGTACTTC. This gives the protein CASRTSLETQYF.

This clonotype was recorded a few times. A read error may be the cause here, since a much bigger clone is one base away. The V and J genes are TRBV11-2 and TRBJ1-1, with unresolved D. The CDR3 is made up of 13 amino acids. Germline V gives CDR1 SGHAT, CDR2 FQNNGV. Trimming removed 3 bases at V and 0 bases at J, with 5 bases between. CDR3 protein: CASSFTMNTEAFF. In DNA, the CDR3 is TGTGCCAGCAGCTTTACGATGAACACTGAAGCTTTCTTT.

J is TRBJ2-4 and V is TRBV3-1; D gene ambiguous. This CDR3 has 15 amino acids. Germline CDR1 and CDR2: LGHDT and YNNKEL (reference sequence). The V and J ends lost 3 bases and 6 bases respectively, with 15 bases between them. The CDR3 DNA reads TGTGCCAGCAGCCAGGCCGGCGTATGGGGAAACATTCAGTACTTC. Translated: CASSQAGVWGNIQYF.

The chain couples TRBV5-5 to TRBJ1-5; D not certain. The CDR3 length is 16 residues. The V and J ends lost 4 bases and 3 bases respectively, with 17 bases between them. CDR1 and CDR2 from the germline V gene are SGHKS and YYEKEE (reference sequence). CDR3 sequence (DNA): TGTGCCAGCAGCGCCCGGGAACCACAGACCAATCAGCCCCAGCATTTT. Its protein is CASSAREPQTNQPQHF.

This clonotype was recorded at least ten times. The rearrangement joins TRBV5-1 to TRBJ1-2; the D gene is possibly TRBD1 (5 bases). CDR3 length equals 15 residues. V was pared by 3 bases and J by 4 bases, with 16 bases between. Per the germline V gene, CDR1 is SGHRS and CDR2 is YFSETQ. Here the CDR3 reads CASSSGTAAFYGYTF. CDR3 nucleotide sequence: TGCGCCAGCAGCTCCGGGACGGCGGCATTCTATGGCTACACCTTC.

This clonotype was seen more than once but under ten times. The CDR3 protein is CASSLQGTHEQYF. CDR3 DNA sequence: TGCGCCAGCAGCTTACAGGGGACCCACGAGCAGTACTTC. The V call is TRBV5-1, the J call TRBJ2-7; 7 bases are shared with TRBD1. V dropped 2 bases and J dropped 5; count of bases not matched to a gene: 4. The CDR3 consists of 13 residues. Germline V gene data show CDR1 as SGHRS and CDR2 as YFSETQ. Supplemented by reference TRBV5-1 and TRBJ2-7, the full variable domain reads KAGVTQTPRYLIKTRGQQVTLSCSPISGHRSVSWYQQTPGQGLQFLFEYFSETQRNKGNFPGRFSGRQFSNSRSEMNVSTLELGDSALYLCASSLQGTHEQYFGPGTRLTVT.

This clonotype was seen more than once but under ten times. The rearrangement joins TRBV3-1 to TRBJ2-1, with 8 bases matching TRBD2. The CDR3 loop spans 16 amino acids. Losses at the gene ends were 1 base for V and 6 bases for J; bases not matched to a gene: 8. Per germline, CDR1 LGHDT and CDR2 YNNKEL (reference sequence). CDR3 region: CASSQVSGGVLNEQFF. The DNA for the CDR3 is TGTGCCAGCAGCCAAGTGTCGGGGGGGGTCCTCAATGAGCAGTTCTTC.

Ten or more counts support this clonotype. V gene TRBV29-1 combines with J gene TRBJ1-1; D is unclear. The CDR3 covers 15 residues. Looked up from germline, CDR1 is SQVTM and CDR2 is ANQGSEA. Trimming left V 4 bases short and J 0 bases short, with 15 bases between. CDR3 sequence (DNA): TGCAGCGTTGTTAAGCAGGAGTGGTTGAACACTGAAGCTTTCTTT. Residues: CSVVKQEWLNTEAFF.

This clonotype was detected only a few times. The rearrangement links TRBV7-2 to TRBJ2-2; 7 bases line up with TRBD1. CDR3 length: 14 residues. Germline CDR1 SGHTA, CDR2 FQGNSA. Trimming took 5 bases from V and 4 from J; bases not matched to a gene: 4. In DNA form, the CDR3 reads TGTGCCAGCAGCACGGGACAGACCACCGGGGAGCTGTTTTTT. Residues: CASSTGQTTGELFF.

This clonotype was found many times. DNA for the CDR3: TGTGCCAGCAGCCAGGACCGTCATGGCTACACCTTC. This sequence encodes CASSQDRHGYTF. The rearrangement links TRBV7-9 to TRBJ1-2; D is unresolved. CDR3 length equals 12 residues. Trimming took off 5 bases at V and 6 bases at J, with 10 bases between the two ends. Germline V gene sequence: CDR1 SEHNR, CDR2 FQNEAQ (reference sequence).

This clonotype was seen many times. V and J are TRBV12-3 or TRBV12-4 and TRBJ2-7; TRBD2 matches 11 bases. The V gene end was trimmed by 1 base and the J gene end by 4 bases; junction bases not matched to a gene: 3. The CDR3 consists of 15 residues. CDR3 loop: CASSLGLAGGYEQYF. CDR3 coding DNA: TGTGCCAGCAGTTTAGGGCTAGCGGGAGGTTACGAGCAGTACTTC.

This clonotype was picked up a small number of times. The V gene is TRBV10-3, the J gene TRBJ2-3, with TRBD2 matching over 8 bases. V was pared by 5 bases and J by 1 base, with 5 bases of the junction left unmatched. CDR1 and CDR2 (germline): ENHRY, SYGVKD. This CDR3 contains 15 residues. The chain's CDR3 is CAISRAGVGTDTQYF. The CDR3 DNA sequence: TGTGCCATCAGTCGAGCGGGAGTAGGCACAGATACGCAGTATTTT.

This chain links TRBV20-1 with TRBJ1-5; a weak D match, TRBD1 (6 bases). Germline V gene lookup returns CDR1 DFQATT and CDR2 SNEGSKA (reference sequence). There are 15 residues in the CDR3. Trimming shortened V by 0 bases and J by 0 bases, and 9 bases separated the two germline ends. The CDR3 loop is CSARDGQYSNQPQHF. The CDR3 coding sequence is TGCAGTGCTAGAGACGGACAGTATAGCAATCAGCCCCAGCATTTT.

In its sample, this clonotype was seen a few times. This sequence joins TRBV28 and TRBJ1-5; TRBD1 aligns across 11 bases. CDR1 is MDHEN and CDR2 is SYDVKM in the germline V gene. The CDR3 has 18 residues. With V trimmed by 2 bases and J by 0 bases, 6 bases remained unmatched. CDR3 sequence (DNA): TGTGCCAGCAGTTTAGGGGACAGGGGGATTTATAGCAATCAGCCCCAGCATTTT. Its translation: CASSLGDRGIYSNQPQHF. The complete variable domain, with remaining parts taken from reference TRBV28 and TRBJ1-5, reads DVKVTQSSRYLVKRTGEKVFLECVQDMDHENMFWYRQDPGLGLRLIYFSYDVKMKEKGDIPEGYSVSREKKERFSLILESASTNQTSMYLCASSLGDRGIYSNQPQHFGDGTRLSIL.

This chain joins TRBV6-1 and TRBJ2-2; D gene uncertain. Germline-derived CDR1 and CDR2 are MNHNS and SASEGT. V lost 5 bases and J lost 6, with 16 bases in between. The CDR3 is 15 amino acids. The CDR3 region has the DNA TGTGCCAGCAGTCCCTCCTATTCCCGGGCCGGGGAGCTGTTTTTT. Translation gives CASSPSYSRAGELFF.